This T cell receptor beta chain is drawn from a study of T cell repertoires in cytomegalovirus infection. J lost 4 bases, V lost 7 bases, and 22 bases had no gene match. Germline V gene data show CDR1 as MNHGY and CDR2 as SVAAGI. The CDR3 spans 19 residues. MiXCR, applied by TCRdb to the reads, yields one record per CDR3 protein. The table records 740,000 or so distinct CDR3 sequences, 35% of them present only once. The sample holds a few counts of this clonotype. This chain links TRBV6-9 with TRBJ2-3, with TRBD2 identical over 8 bases. Sequenced input: PBMCs. The sequence derives from a human donor in good health (CMV status not recorded). Some clones in this sample may be carry-over from other donors' samples. The CDR3 DNA follows: TGTGCCAGCACCCGACCTCCGGACAACAAGCGGGAGAAGTCAGATACGCAGTATTTT. Its protein is CASTRPPDNKREKSDTQYF.